The 23 T cell receptor beta chains presented below share a single source sample, sequenced in a study of T cell responses to AZD1222 COVID-19 vaccine. Produced via immunoSEQ multiplex PCR; TCRdb's table is partial and in-frame only. The repertoire holds about 120,000 clones, with around 90% as singletons. This material consisted of peripheral blood, taken 28 days after the second dose of the MenACWY control vaccine. These receptors were taken from an adult who received the MenACWY meningococcal vaccine as a control.

The rearrangement uses TRBV20-1 and TRBJ1-2; no firm D call. Trimming removed 7 bases from V and 7 bases from J, with 7 bases in between. This CDR3 region has 9 residues. Per germline, CDR1 DFQATT and CDR2 SNEGSKA (reference sequence). CDR3 nucleotide sequence: TGCAGTGAGCCAAGTGGCTACACCTTC. Translation gives CSEPSGYTF.

The rearrangement uses TRBV11-2 and TRBJ1-6, with D possibly being TRBD1 (5 bases). The germline CDR1 and CDR2 sequences are SGHAT and FQNNGV. The CDR3 consists of 13 residues. V was cut by 0 bases and J by 13 bases, with 10 bases left in between. The CDR3 nucleotides read TGTGCCAGCAGCTTAGAGAGGGGCACTCCCCTCCACTTT. Residues: CASSLERGTPLHF.

The chain uses TRBV5-5 and TRBJ2-3; 8 bases are a match to TRBD2. CDR1 is SGHKS, CDR2 YYEKEE, per germline (reference sequence). CDR3 length: 12 amino acids. After removal of 4 bases from V and 10 bases from J, the junction contained 5 bases not matched to a gene. CDR3 in DNA: TGTGCCAGCAGCCCGACTAGCGCTGCGCAGTATTTT. Its translation is CASSPTSAAQYF. Full variable domain (outside the CDR3, taken from reference TRBV5-5 and TRBJ2-3): DAGVTQSPTHLIKTRGQQVTLRCSPISGHKSVSWYQQVLGQGPQFIFQYYEKEERGRGNFPDRFSARQFPNYSSELNVNALLLGDSALYLCASSPTSAAQYFGPGTRLTVL.

The chain recombines TRBV19 with TRBJ1-4; D gene uncertain. This CDR3 is built from 13 residues. Trimming removed 3 bases at V and 5 bases at J, with 7 bases between. Germline CDR1 and CDR2: LNHDA and SQIVND (reference sequence). The CDR3 here is CASSIEPNEKLFF. CDR3 nucleotide sequence: TGTGCCAGTAGTATCGAACCGAATGAAAAACTGTTTTTT.

Only a few counts were recorded for this clone. The V and J genes are TRBV10-3 and TRBJ1-5; 9 bases map to TRBD1. Trimming cost V 3 bases and J 3 bases; bases outside gene matches: 6. This CDR3 spans 16 amino acids. Germline V gene lookup returns CDR1 ENHRY and CDR2 SYGVKD. The CDR3, as DNA: TGTGCCATCAGTGAACAGGGGGCGGAGAACAATCAGCCCCAGCATTTT. This encodes CAISEQGAENNQPQHF.

This chain joins TRBV5-1 and TRBJ2-7, with D perhaps matching TRBD2 (6 bases). This CDR3 region has 15 residues. V was pared by 0 bases and J by 2 bases, with 12 bases between. Per germline, CDR1 SGHRS and CDR2 YFSETQ. The CDR3: CASSLVGEVAYEQYF. CDR3 DNA: TGCGCCAGCAGCTTGGTCGGGGAGGTAGCCTACGAGCAGTACTTC.

V is TRBV7-2 and J is TRBJ2-3, with TRBD1 matching over 9 bases. The germline V gene encodes CDR1 SGHTA and CDR2 FQGNSA. The trim removed 5 bases at V and 4 bases at J, leaving 7 bases unmatched. This CDR3 has 15 residues. DNA of the CDR3: TGTGCCAGCAGCACGGGACAGGGTCGCTCAGATACGCAGTATTTT. Its protein is CASSTGQGRSDTQYF.

Details on this clone: The same CDR3 arises from other DNA sequences in this sample as well. J is TRBJ2-7 and V is TRBV7-8; 8 bases map to TRBD2. With 2 bases clipped from V and 1 base from J, the junction kept 10 bases outside the gene matches. There are 17 residues in the CDR3. Germline CDR1 and CDR2: SGHVS and FQNEAQ. CDR3: CASSLFGSGGASYEQYV. In DNA, the CDR3 is TGTGCCAGCAGCTTATTCGGGTCGGGGGGGGCGTCCTACGAGCAGTACGTC.

The J gene is TRBJ2-2, the V gene TRBV28; 10 nucleotides line up with TRBD1. The CDR3 is 15 residues long. V lost 4 bases, J lost 7 bases, and 6 bases stayed unmatched. Germline V gene data show CDR1 as MDHEN and CDR2 as SYDVKM. Here the CDR3 reads CASSSGTGAFGELFF. For the CDR3, the DNA is TGTGCCAGCAGTTCCGGGACAGGGGCCTTCGGGGAGCTGTTTTTT.

This clone came up once. This sequence joins TRBV9 and TRBJ2-1; D might be TRBD1 (6 bases). V was cut by 2 bases and J by 4 bases, with 13 bases left in between. The CDR3 is 15 residues long. Germline CDR1 SGDLS, CDR2 YYNGEE. In DNA, the CDR3 is TGTGCCAGCAGCGTTTGGGGGCCTCCATACAATGAGCAGTTCTTC. Protein product: CASSVWGPPYNEQFF.

The V gene is TRBV29-1, the J gene TRBJ1-1, with 7 bases aligning to TRBD1. This CDR3 comprises 13 residues. The junction had 5 bases not matched to a gene; V was cut back by 7 bases and J by 0 bases. The germline gives CDR1 SQVTM, CDR2 ANQGSEA. This chain's CDR3 is CSGDREMNTEAFF. CDR3 nucleotide sequence: TGCAGCGGTGACAGGGAAATGAACACTGAAGCTTTCTTT. The full variable domain, in which reference TRBV29-1 and TRBJ1-1 provide the parts outside the CDR3, is SAVISQKPSRDICQRGTSLTIQCQVDSQVTMMFWYRQQPGQSLTLIATANQGSEATYESGFVIDKFPISRPNLTFSTLTVSNMSPEDSSIYLCSGDREMNTEAFFGQGTRLTVV.

The chain couples TRBV15 to TRBJ1-1; 7 nucleotides align to TRBD1. CDR3 length: 13 residues. V dropped 5 bases and J dropped 5; count of bases not matched to a gene: 5. The V gene's germline CDR1 is LNHNV and CDR2 YYDKDF (reference sequence). This CDR3 is CATSGDRETEAFF. In nucleotides, the CDR3 is TGTGCCACCAGCGGCGACAGGGAGACTGAAGCTTTCTTT.

The chain recombines TRBV11-2 with TRBJ1-1, with D possibly matching TRBD1 (6 bases). Trimming took 5 bases from V and 4 from J, leaving 14 bases between them. The V gene's germline CDR1 is SGHAT and CDR2 FQNNGV. The CDR3 has 14 amino acids. The CDR3 DNA sequence: TGTGCCAGCAGCACCGGGACACGGACCACTGAAGCTTTCTTT. This codes for CASSTGTRTTEAFF. Combining the CDR3 with reference TRBV11-2 and TRBJ1-1 gives the whole variable domain EAGVAQSPRYKIIEKRQSVAFWCNPISGHATLYWYQQILGQGPKLLIQFQNNGVVDDSQLPKDRFSAERLKGVDSTLKIQPAKLEDSAVYLCASSTGTRTTEAFFGQGTRLTVV.

This sequence joins TRBV9 and TRBJ1-4; unclear D gene. The CDR3 has 15 residues. Germline V gives CDR1 SGDLS, CDR2 YYNGEE. V was pared by 4 bases and J by 0 bases, with 10 bases between. The CDR3 spells CASSPNSATNEKLFF. Written as DNA, the CDR3 is TGTGCCAGCAGCCCGAACAGTGCAACTAATGAAAAACTGTTTTTT.

This clone was counted a single time. The rearrangement joins TRBV30 to TRBJ2-5; possible D gene TRBD2, 6 bases. CDR3 size: 15 residues. Looked up from germline, CDR1 is GTSNPN and CDR2 is SVGIG (reference sequence). Trimming took off 6 bases at V and 5 bases at J, with 22 bases between the two ends. CDR3 sequence (DNA): TGTGCCTGTCGAGGGACGTTAACTAGCTGGGAGACCCAGTACTTC. Translating gives CACRGTLTSWETQYF.

This chain's CDR3 is CASSSWNPQGPDHQPQHF. CDR3 DNA sequence: TGTGCCAGCAGCTCGTGGAACCCTCAGGGTCCAGATCATCAGCCCCAGCATTTT. The gene calls are TRBV7-6 and TRBJ1-5; tentative D call: TRBD1 (5 bases). CDR1 SGHVS and CDR2 FNYEAQ come from the germline V gene. V dropped 4 bases and J dropped 5 bases, with 24 bases sitting between them. The CDR3 is made up of 18 amino acids.

This clone appeared a single time. The rearrangement links TRBV18 to TRBJ2-2, with D tentatively TRBD1 (5 bases). The CDR3 runs to 16 residues. Trimming cost V 1 base and J 3 bases, with 12 bases left between them. Per germline, CDR1 KGHSH and CDR2 LQKENI. The CDR3 bases are TGTGCCAGCTCACCACGAGTTTTAGGGGACACCGGGGAGCTGTTTTTT. Encoded protein: CASSPRVLGDTGELFF.

The chain combines TRBV3-1 (or the pseudogene TRBV3-2) with TRBJ2-5; the D is unclear. The CDR3 totals 14 residues. V was shortened by 0 bases and J by 7 bases, with 12 bases between the two germline ends. CDR1 is LGHDT and CDR2 is YNNKEL in the germline V gene (reference sequence). The CDR3 DNA is TGTGCCAGCAGCCAAGACCGGTGGATAGGGACCCAGTACTTC. Its protein product is CASSQDRWIGTQYF.

The chain combines TRBV6-5 with TRBJ1-2, with D hard to call. Between the trimmed V and J ends, which lost 5 bases and 0 bases, there was a span of 7 bases. The CDR3 is 13 amino acids. Germline V CDR1 and CDR2: MNHEY, SVGAGI. The DNA of the CDR3 is TGTGCCAGCAGTACCCCCGCTAACTATGGCTACACCTTC. It yields the protein CASSTPANYGYTF.

The chain carries TRBV29-1 and TRBJ2-1; TRBD1 aligns across 9 bases. Trimming removed 8 bases from V and 9 bases from J; junction bases left unmatched: 14. Germline V gene lookup returns CDR1 SQVTM and CDR2 ANQGSEA. The CDR3 runs to 14 residues. DNA of the CDR3: TGCAGCTCCGGCCAGGGGACAGGGTTCGCTGAGCAGTTCTTC. This translates into CSSGQGTGFAEQFF.

The V gene is TRBV6-5, the J gene TRBJ2-2; 10 nucleotides align to TRBD1. This CDR3 spans 14 amino acids. V shed 7 bases, J shed 8 bases, and the junction held 7 bases outside the gene matches. The germline CDR1 and CDR2 sequences are MNHEY and SVGAGI. CDR3 residues: CASKRGQGKGELFF. The CDR3 coding sequence is TGTGCCAGCAAACGGGGACAGGGGAAAGGGGAGCTGTTTTTT.

This chain uses TRBV4-3 with TRBJ2-3, with D perhaps TRBD1 (6 bases). Germline V CDR1 and CDR2: LGHNA, YSLEER. CDR3 length: 14 residues. The V end was cut by 4 bases, the J end by 0 bases, with 8 bases between. In DNA form, the CDR3 reads TGCGCCAGCAGCCGCAGGGGCAGCACAGATACGCAGTATTTT. Protein sequence: CASSRRGSTDTQYF.

The rearrangement links TRBV5-6 to TRBJ2-7; D not certain. V was cut by 0 bases and J by 1 base, with 5 bases left in between. The CDR3 runs 13 residues. From germline, CDR1 is SGHDT and CDR2 YYEEEE. As DNA, the CDR3 is TGTGCCAGCAGCTTGGGCCAGTCCTACGAGCAGTACTTC. Translation: CASSLGQSYEQYF.